These T cell receptor beta chains were read from a single sample in a study of regulatory T cells in long-lasting Graves disease. TCRdb reanalysed the multiplex PCR reads using MiXCR and keeps one entry per CDR3 protein. The data contain some 240,000 distinct CDR3 sequences, roughly a fifth of them singletons. The same specimen was also included in a second study, on T cells in Graves' hyperthyroidism and ophthalmopathy.

This sample comprised peripheral blood mononuclear cells (PBMCs), obtained at new diagnosis, from a patient treated with antithyroid drugs. The receptors here all came from a woman in her twenties or thirties with Graves disease. Each CDR3 is given with its conserved first and last residue. Fields, in order: CDR3 length, D gene, V gene, clone size, J gene, CDR3 protein, CDR3 DNA. The D gene is left open where the match is weak. Size is omitted from some rows. Given values are once, few, many or a class for expanded clones.

>18|NA|TRBV4-1|many|TRBJ2-5
CASSQGVWQGILGETQYF
TGCGCCAGCAGCCAAGGGGTTTGGCAGGGAATCTTAGGAGAGACCCAGTACTTC
>17|TRBD1|TRBV30|many|TRBJ2-2
CAFHLSLPGQGAGELFF
TGTGCCTTTCACTTAAGTCTACCGGGACAGGGGGCTGGGGAGCTGTTTTTT
>14|TRBD1|TRBV6-1|many|TRBJ1-6
CASRDYRGWSPLHF
TGTGCCAGCAGGGATTACAGGGGCTGGTCACCCCTCCACTTT
>14|NA|TRBV7-9|NA|TRBJ1-2
CASGFSNSNYGYTF
TGTGCCAGCGGGTTCAGCAACTCTAACTATGGCTACACCTTC
>15|NA|TRBV3-1|NA|TRBJ2-1
CASRQGDFNINEKFF
TGTGCCAGCCGCCAAGGGGACTTCAATATCAATGAGAAGTTCTTC
>15|NA|TRBV30|NA|TRBJ1-5
CAWSDPGRYNQPQHF
TGTGCCTGGAGTGATCCGGGACGGTACAATCAGCCCCAGCATTTT
>20|TRBD2|TRBV10-3|NA|TRBJ2-5
CAISDTGGWEQGRGQETQYF
TGTGCCATCAGTGATACGGGGGGTTGGGAACAAGGCCGGGGCCAAGAGACCCAGTACTTC
>16|NA|TRBV6-1|many|TRBJ1-1
CASTPPRSRPATEAFF
TGTGCCAGCACCCCACCGAGAAGTCGCCCGGCCACTGAAGCTTTCTTT
>15|NA|TRBV9|many|TRBJ2-6
CASSEGSLGANVLTF
TGTGCCAGCAGCGAGGGGTCCCTTGGGGCCAACGTCCTGACTTTC
>15|NA|TRBV5-5|many|TRBJ2-5
CASSPNTGTAETQYF
TGTGCCAGCAGCCCTAATACAGGGACGGCAGAGACCCAGTACTTC
>19|TRBD2|TRBV9|many|TRBJ2-2
CASSARLAGGLSNTGELFF
TGTGCCAGCAGCGCCCGACTAGCGGGGGGACTCAGCAACACCGGGGAGCTGTTTTTT
>13|NA|TRBV6-1|few|TRBJ1-1
CASSRAGITEAFF
TGTGCCTCTTCGAGGGCAGGGATCACTGAAGCTTTCTTT
>15|NA|TRBV10-1|NA|TRBJ2-1
CASSEGGMSYNEQFF
TGCGCCAGCAGTGAAGGAGGCATGTCCTACAATGAGCAGTTCTTC
>14|NA|TRBV19|many|TRBJ1-4
CASSVRATNEKLFF
TGTGCCAGTAGTGTACGGGCAACTAATGAAAAACTGTTTTTT
>14|NA|TRBV11-2|many|TRBJ2-7
CASSFSTLGRDQYF
TGTGCCAGCAGCTTTTCGACCCTCGGACGCGACCAGTACTTC
>15|NA|TRBV6-1|many|TRBJ1-2
CASSEFGRVDYGYTF
TGTGCCAGCAGTGAATTTGGCAGGGTCGACTATGGCTACACCTTC
>16|NA|TRBV5-1|NA|TRBJ1-4
CASSLGGAATNEKLFF
TGCGCCAGCAGCTTGGGGGGAGCAGCAACTAATGAAAAACTGTTTTTT
>15|NA|TRBV10-3|medium-sized|TRBJ1-6
CAISVRQGYNSPLHF
TGTGCCATCAGTGTCAGGCAGGGATATAATTCACCCCTCCACTTT
>15|TRBD2|TRBV10-3|many|TRBJ2-7
CAISESASGSYEQYF
TGTGCCATCAGTGAGTCGGCTAGCGGATCCTACGAGCAGTACTTC
>15|TRBD1|TRBV7-8|NA|TRBJ2-1
CASSLVGGGGNEQFF
TGTGCCAGCAGCTTAGTAGGGGGCGGAGGCAATGAGCAGTTCTTC
>13|NA|TRBV28|many|TRBJ1-5
CASSTRTIQPQHF
TGTGCCAGCAGTACTCGGACAATCCAGCCCCAGCATTTT
>13|NA|TRBV20-1|many|TRBJ1-1
CSARVDKDTEAFF
TGCAGTGCTAGAGTGGACAAGGACACTGAAGCTTTCTTT
>16|TRBD1|TRBV12-3/TRBV12-4|NA|TRBJ1-2
CASRYTGGASVYGYTF
TGTGCCAGCAGATACACAGGGGGCGCCTCTGTCTATGGCTACACCTTC
>16|TRBD2|TRBV20-1|NA|TRBJ2-3
CSARELAGGRGDTQYF
TGCAGTGCTAGGGAGCTAGCGGGAGGAAGGGGAGATACGCAGTATTTT
>16|TRBD1|TRBV6-1|many|TRBJ2-1
CASTRRRDRLGNEQFF
TGTGCCAGCACACGAAGGCGGGACAGGCTTGGTAATGAGCAGTTCTTC
>13|NA|TRBV12-3/TRBV12-4|many|TRBJ1-5
CASSLGPFQPQHF
TGTGCCAGCAGTTTAGGGCCCTTTCAGCCCCAGCATTTT
>14|NA|TRBV5-1|NA|TRBJ2-1
CASSLGSPYNEQFF
TGCGCCAGCAGCTTAGGATCTCCCTACAATGAGCAGTTCTTC
>20|TRBD1|TRBV7-9|NA|TRBJ1-1
CASSLGALPRDSDRNTEAFF
TGTGCCAGCAGCTTAGGGGCCCTACCTCGGGACAGCGATCGGAACACTGAAGCTTTCTTT
>13|NA|TRBV12-3/TRBV12-4|many|TRBJ1-1
CASTSRLGTEAFF
TGTGCCAGCACCTCCCGGTTAGGGACTGAAGCTTTCTTT
>15|NA|TRBV5-1|few|TRBJ2-2
CASSRNRANTGELFF
TGCGCCAGCAGTCGGAACAGGGCGAACACCGGGGAGCTGTTTTTT
>15|TRBD2|TRBV9|NA|TRBJ2-7
CASSVGASGLYEQYF
TGTGCCAGCAGCGTAGGGGCTAGCGGTCTTTACGAGCAGTACTTC
>16|TRBD2|TRBV5-6|many|TRBJ2-7
CASSLAPGTRTYEQYF
TGTGCCAGCAGCTTGGCACCCGGGACTAGGACTTACGAGCAGTACTTC
>14|TRBD1|TRBV2|many|TRBJ1-1
CASREDRVVTEAFF
TGTGCCAGCAGGGAGGACAGGGTGGTCACTGAAGCTTTCTTT
>15|NA|TRBV5-5|many|TRBJ1-5
CASSLAWGPQWPQHF
TGTGCCAGCAGCTTGGCCTGGGGGCCTCAGTGGCCCCAGCATTTT
>16|NA|TRBV19|NA|TRBJ1-6
CASSTGLGGTSSPLHF
TGTGCCAGTAGTACCGGATTGGGGGGGACCAGTTCACCCCTCCACTTT
>11|NA|TRBV6-1|many|TRBJ1-1
CASTENTEAFF
TGTGCCAGCACCGAAAATACTGAAGCTTTCTTT
>11|NA|TRBV10-3|many|TRBJ2-3
CAIGVADTQYF
TGTGCCATCGGTGTCGCAGATACGCAGTATTTT
>16|NA|TRBV5-1|many|TRBJ2-2
CASGGNRAPVAGELFF
TGCGCCAGCGGGGGGAACAGGGCGCCCGTGGCCGGGGAGCTGTTTTTT
>14|NA|TRBV7-3|NA|TRBJ2-7
CASSLTPGHYEQYF
TGTGCCAGCAGCTTAACTCCGGGACACTACGAGCAGTACTTC
>13|NA|TRBV7-9|many|TRBJ2-7
CASSNPSTLEQYF
TGTGCCAGCAGCAACCCTAGTACTCTCGAGCAGTACTTC
>15|NA|TRBV6-1|many|TRBJ1-6
CASSRAQDTISPLHF
TGTGCCAGCAGCCGGGCGCAGGATACGATATCACCCCTCCACTTT
>15|TRBD1|TRBV10-2|many|TRBJ2-7
CASRPRGRMSYEQYF
TGCGCCAGCAGGCCGAGGGGGCGCATGTCCTACGAGCAGTACTTC
>16|NA|TRBV12-3/TRBV12-4|NA|TRBJ2-7
CASMARDRLSGGEQYF
TGTGCCAGCATGGCCCGGGACCGGCTTTCTGGGGGCGAGCAGTACTTC
>16|NA|TRBV28|few|TRBJ1-1
CASSLLTGWGNTEAFF
TGTGCCAGCAGTTTATTAACAGGGTGGGGGAACACTGAAGCTTTCTTT
>14|TRBD1|TRBV2|many|TRBJ2-2
CASSQDRGTGELFF
TGTGCCAGCAGCCAGGACAGGGGAACCGGGGAGCTGTTTTTT
>13|NA|TRBV19|once|TRBJ2-5
CASSIGGLAEQYF
TGTGCCAGTAGTATAGGAGGCCTGGCTGAGCAGTACTTC
>15|TRBD1|TRBV11-2|NA|TRBJ2-2
CASRRGGRDAGELFF
TGTGCCAGCAGGAGAGGGGGCAGGGACGCCGGGGAGCTGTTTTTT
>14|TRBD1|TRBV5-4|NA|TRBJ1-2
CASSLSRGQGGYTF
TGTGCCAGCAGCTTGTCGAGGGGGCAAGGTGGCTACACCTTC
>14|NA|TRBV27|many|TRBJ1-1
CASSFPPPGTEAFF
TGTGCCAGCAGTTTCCCTCCTCCCGGCACTGAAGCTTTCTTT
>15|NA|TRBV19|few|TRBJ2-2
CASSIGRVGTGELFF
TGTGCCAGTAGTATCGGCAGGGTCGGCACCGGGGAGCTGTTTTTT